Here is one TCR beta chain with its context. Its antigen is unidentified. Germline V gene lookup returns CDR1 SNHLY and CDR2 FYNNEI. This CDR3 is 13 amino acids long. V lost 5 bases to trimming and J lost 7 bases; unmatched junction nucleotides: 7. This PCR relied on a set of 60 Vbeta primers and 13 Jbeta primers. Libraries were prepared by immunoSEQ multiplex PCR; TCRdb keeps only in-frame clonotypes and omits some of them. The sample contains 100,000 to 150,000 clones, about four fifths of which appear only once. The data originate from a study of cytomegalovirus exposure and HLA in healthy donors. Study-wide results and caveats: The dataset shows that most TCR sequences were rare, while some public TCRs occurred in many donors.

Source material: PBMCs. The chain has TRBV2 and TRBJ1-2, with 7 bases matching TRBD1. The clonotype was recovered from a man younger than 45 in good health and CMV-seronegative. The CDR3 sequence is CASSRDSTSGYTF. CDR3 nucleotide sequence: TGTGCCAGCAGTCGGGACAGTACGAGTGGCTACACCTTC.